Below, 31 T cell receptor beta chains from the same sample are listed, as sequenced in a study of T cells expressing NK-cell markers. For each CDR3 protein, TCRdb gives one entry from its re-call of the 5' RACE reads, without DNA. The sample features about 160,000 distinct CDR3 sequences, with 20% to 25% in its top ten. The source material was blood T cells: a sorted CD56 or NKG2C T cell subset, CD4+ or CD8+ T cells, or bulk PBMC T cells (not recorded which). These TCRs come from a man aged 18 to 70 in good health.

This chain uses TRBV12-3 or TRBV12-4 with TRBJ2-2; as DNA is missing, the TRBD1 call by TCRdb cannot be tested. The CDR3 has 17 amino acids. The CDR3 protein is CASSFGPVTGETGELFF.

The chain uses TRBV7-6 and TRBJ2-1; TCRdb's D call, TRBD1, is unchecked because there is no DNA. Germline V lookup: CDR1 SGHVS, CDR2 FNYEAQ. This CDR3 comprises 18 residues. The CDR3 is CASSFQGGGRSPYNEQFF.

The CDR3: CASSHRASHGEAFF. V gene TRBV12-3 or TRBV12-4 combines with J gene TRBJ1-1; absent DNA, TCRdb's TRBD1 call cannot be checked. This CDR3 comprises 14 residues.

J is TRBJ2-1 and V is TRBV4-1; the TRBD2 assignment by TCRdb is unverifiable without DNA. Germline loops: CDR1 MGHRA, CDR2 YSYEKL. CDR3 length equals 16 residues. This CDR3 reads CASSQLAEGSYNEQFF.

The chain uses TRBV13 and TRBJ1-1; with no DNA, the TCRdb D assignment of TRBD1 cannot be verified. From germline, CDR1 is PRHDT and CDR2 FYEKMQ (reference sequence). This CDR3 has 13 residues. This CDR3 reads CASSRRVDTEAFF.

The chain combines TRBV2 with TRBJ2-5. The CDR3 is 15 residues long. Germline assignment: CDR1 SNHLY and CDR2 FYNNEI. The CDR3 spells CASSEGVNFQETQYF.

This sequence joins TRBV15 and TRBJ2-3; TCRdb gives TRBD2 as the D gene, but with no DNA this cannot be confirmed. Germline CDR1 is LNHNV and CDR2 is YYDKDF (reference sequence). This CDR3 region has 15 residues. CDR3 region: CATSRAGTITDTQYF.

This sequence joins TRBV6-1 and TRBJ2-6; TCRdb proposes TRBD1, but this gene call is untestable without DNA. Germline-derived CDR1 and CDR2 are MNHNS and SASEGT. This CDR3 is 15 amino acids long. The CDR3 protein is CASRGPGYGANVLTF.

The CDR3 loop is CASSYGPLAGGETQYF. J is TRBJ2-5 and V is TRBV6-5; TCRdb's assignment of TRBD2 cannot be checked, as there is no DNA. The CDR3 is 16 residues long. The germline V gene encodes CDR1 MNHEY and CDR2 SVGAGI.

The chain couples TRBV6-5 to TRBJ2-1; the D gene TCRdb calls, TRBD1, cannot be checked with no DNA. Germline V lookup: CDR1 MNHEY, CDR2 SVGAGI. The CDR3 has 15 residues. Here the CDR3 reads CASSPTGAVYNEQFF.

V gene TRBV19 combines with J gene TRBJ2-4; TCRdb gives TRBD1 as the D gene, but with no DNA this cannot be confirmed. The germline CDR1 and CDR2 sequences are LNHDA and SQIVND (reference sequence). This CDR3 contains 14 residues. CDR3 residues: CASRGWDTKNIQYF.

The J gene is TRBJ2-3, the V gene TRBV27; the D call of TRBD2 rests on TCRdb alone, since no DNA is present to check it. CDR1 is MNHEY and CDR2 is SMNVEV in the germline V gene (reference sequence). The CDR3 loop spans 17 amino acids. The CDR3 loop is CASSLYGDLSSTDTQYF.

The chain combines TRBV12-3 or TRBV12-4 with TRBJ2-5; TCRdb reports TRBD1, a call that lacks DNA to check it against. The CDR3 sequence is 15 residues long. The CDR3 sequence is CASSGDILKSETQYF.

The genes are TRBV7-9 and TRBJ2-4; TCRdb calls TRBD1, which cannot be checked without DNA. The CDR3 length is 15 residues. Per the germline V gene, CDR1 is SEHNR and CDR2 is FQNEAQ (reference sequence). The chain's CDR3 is CASSLARDTKNIQYF.

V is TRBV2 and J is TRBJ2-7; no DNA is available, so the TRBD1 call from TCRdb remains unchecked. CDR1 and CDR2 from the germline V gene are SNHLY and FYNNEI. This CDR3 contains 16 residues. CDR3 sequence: CASAPRVGETSYEQYF.

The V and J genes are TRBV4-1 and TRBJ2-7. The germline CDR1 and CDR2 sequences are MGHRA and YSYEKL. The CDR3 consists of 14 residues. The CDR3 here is CASSQSWTSLEQYF.

Here the CDR3 reads CASRGPGVSVEQYF. This chain connects TRBV28 to TRBJ2-7; lacking DNA, the TRBD1 call made by TCRdb goes unchecked. Germline assignment: CDR1 MDHEN and CDR2 SYDVKM. This CDR3 is built from 14 residues.

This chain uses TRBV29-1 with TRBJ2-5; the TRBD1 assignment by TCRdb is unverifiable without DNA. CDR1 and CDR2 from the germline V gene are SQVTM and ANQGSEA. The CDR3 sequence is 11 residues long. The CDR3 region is CSVDPGETQYF.

CDR3 residues: CASSQGGPGAQYF. The chain is built from TRBV3-1 and TRBJ2-5; TCRdb proposes TRBD1, but this gene call is untestable without DNA. Germline CDR1 LGHDT, CDR2 YNNKEL (reference sequence). The CDR3 contains 13 residues.

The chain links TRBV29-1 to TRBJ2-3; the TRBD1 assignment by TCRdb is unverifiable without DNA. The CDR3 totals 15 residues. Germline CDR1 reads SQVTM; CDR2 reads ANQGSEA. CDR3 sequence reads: CSVVWDRGVPDTQYF.

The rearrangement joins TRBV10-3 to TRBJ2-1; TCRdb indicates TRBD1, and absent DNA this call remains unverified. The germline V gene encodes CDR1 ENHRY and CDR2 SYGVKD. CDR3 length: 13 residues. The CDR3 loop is CAISEKGKNEQFF.

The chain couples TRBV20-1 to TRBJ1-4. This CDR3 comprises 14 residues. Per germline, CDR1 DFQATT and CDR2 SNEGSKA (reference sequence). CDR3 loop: CSAKPLGGGEKLFF.

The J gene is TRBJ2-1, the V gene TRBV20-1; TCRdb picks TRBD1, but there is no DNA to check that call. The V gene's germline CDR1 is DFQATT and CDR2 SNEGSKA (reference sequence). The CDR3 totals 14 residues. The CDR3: CSAKDSDRGDEQFF.

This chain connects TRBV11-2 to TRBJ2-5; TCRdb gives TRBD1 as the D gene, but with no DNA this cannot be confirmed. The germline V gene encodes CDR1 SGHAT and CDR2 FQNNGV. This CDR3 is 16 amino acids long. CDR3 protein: CASSLRQGGSQETQYF.

The CDR3 region is CASSPAGSGEIEAFF. V usage is TRBV27 and J usage is TRBJ1-1; the TCRdb call, TRBD1, lacks DNA for checking. This CDR3 is built from 15 residues. Per germline, CDR1 MNHEY and CDR2 SMNVEV (reference sequence).

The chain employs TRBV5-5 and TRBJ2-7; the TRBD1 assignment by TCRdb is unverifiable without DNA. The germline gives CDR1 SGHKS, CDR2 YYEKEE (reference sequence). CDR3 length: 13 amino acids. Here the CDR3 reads CASRFDSAYEQYF.

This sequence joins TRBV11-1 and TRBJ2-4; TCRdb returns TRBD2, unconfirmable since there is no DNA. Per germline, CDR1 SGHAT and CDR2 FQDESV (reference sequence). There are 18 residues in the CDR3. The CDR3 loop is CASSGTSGGAMAKNIQYF.

Here the CDR3 reads CASTLVWRVSGANVLTF. This chain uses TRBV7-2 with TRBJ2-6; the TCRdb D gene call, TRBD1, has no DNA to confirm it. The CDR3 has 17 residues. Germline V gene lookup returns CDR1 SGHTA and CDR2 FQGNSA.

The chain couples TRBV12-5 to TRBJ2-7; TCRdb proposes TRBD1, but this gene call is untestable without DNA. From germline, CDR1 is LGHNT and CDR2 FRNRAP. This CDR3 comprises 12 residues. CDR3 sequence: CASGGQDYEQYF.

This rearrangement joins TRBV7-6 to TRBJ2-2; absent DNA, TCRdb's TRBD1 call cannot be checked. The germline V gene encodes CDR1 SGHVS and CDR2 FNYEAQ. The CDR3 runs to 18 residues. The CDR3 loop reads CASSLKPPDRGGTGELFF.

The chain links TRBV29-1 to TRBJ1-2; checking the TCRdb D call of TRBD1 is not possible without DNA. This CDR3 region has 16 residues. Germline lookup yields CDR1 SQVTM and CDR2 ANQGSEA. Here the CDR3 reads CSVIPGLTGPNYGYTF. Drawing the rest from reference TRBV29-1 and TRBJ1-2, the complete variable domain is SAVISQKPSRDICQRGTSLTIQCQVDSQVTMMFWYRQQPGQSLTLIATANQGSEATYESGFVIDKFPISRPNLTFSTLTVSNMSPEDSSIYLCSVIPGLTGPNYGYTFGSGTRLTVV.